This TCR beta chain was sequenced during a study of Ad26.COV2.S vaccination and SARS-CoV-2 variants. Study overall: Enrollment placed the donor in the COV1001 Ad26.COV2.S trial arm. Study-level results: Total T cell responses, in the TCR breadth and depth analyses, may have been underestimated. Vaccine recipients surpassed placebo recipients in spike-specific TCR breadth.

Specified treatment: some 20 received Ad26.COV2.S at low or high dose, single or two shots; roughly five received placebo; per-sample allocation not given. Sampling took place 63 days after the first vaccine or placebo injection. In the vaccine, an Ad26 vector expressed the SARS-CoV-2 spike of the Wuhan strain. Here immunoSEQ multiplex PCR was the method, and the copy in TCRdb shows in-frame clones only, minus some. Of 350,000 to 500,000 clones in the sample, around 87% were seen once. Trimming left V 3 bases short and J 2 bases short, with 15 bases between. This CDR3 has 15 amino acids. CDR1 is SGDLS, CDR2 YYNGEE, per germline. Regarding this clone: Its antigen is unknown.

The input for sequencing was peripheral blood, taken in a trial of Ad26.COV2.S vaccine versus placebo. The chain carries TRBV9 and TRBJ2-7; D gene ambiguous. The clonotype was recovered from a person between 18 and 65 years old who received the Ad26.COV2.S COVID-19 vaccine or a placebo. CDR3 sequence: CASSEHIGEAYEQYF. The CDR3 coding sequence is TGTGCCAGCAGCGAACACATTGGAGAGGCCTACGAGCAGTACTTC.